Each of the 10 T cell receptor beta chains below was sequenced from the same sample in a study of shared clonotypes between healthy human individuals. Clones were sequenced by immunoSEQ multiplex PCR, and TCRdb holds only the in-frame ones, with some missing. The table lists around 1.4 million clones, less than 99% of them singletons. The specimen was naive CD4+ T cells sorted from blood. Subset noted: CD45RA+ positively selected. The origin of the receptors is a man aged 25-45 years in good health.

This rearrangement joins TRBV7-2 to TRBJ2-5; no clear D gene. The CDR3 spans 13 residues. Trimming stripped 5 bases from V and 4 bases from J, with 11 bases between. Looked up from germline, CDR1 is SGHTA and CDR2 is FQGNSA. The chain's CDR3 is CASSIDPRETQYF. The CDR3 DNA sequence: TGTGCCAGCAGCATCGACCCCAGAGAGACCCAGTACTTC.

The rearrangement uses TRBV27 and TRBJ2-1; no definite D call. V lost 2 bases and J lost 6, with 11 bases in between. This CDR3 contains 14 residues. Germline-derived CDR1 and CDR2 are MNHEY and SMNVEV (reference sequence). CDR3 DNA: TGTGCCAGCAGTTTACCCCAGATCCCCAATGAGCAGTTCTTC. Protein product: CASSLPQIPNEQFF.

The chain joins TRBV10-3 to TRBJ1-5, with TRBD1 matching 9 bases. CDR1 is ENHRY and CDR2 is SYGVKD in the germline V gene. The CDR3 covers 15 residues. J was trimmed by 6 bases and V by 0 bases; bases with no gene match: 3. CDR3 bases: TGTGCCATCAGTGAGTCGAGGGACAGGGTTCAGCCCCAGCATTTT. Its translation: CAISESRDRVQPQHF.

The rearrangement uses TRBV2 and TRBJ1-5; TRBD1 might be the D (5 bases). The V gene's germline CDR1 is SNHLY and CDR2 FYNNEI. The CDR3 runs 15 residues. Trimming shortened V by 4 bases and J by 4 bases, and 14 bases separated the two germline ends. CDR3 sequence (DNA): TGTGCCAGCAGTGGACAGAAGTTGCCAAATCAGCCCCAGCATTTT. This translates into CASSGQKLPNQPQHF.

The V call is TRBV2, the J call TRBJ2-2, with D perhaps matching TRBD2 (6 bases). Germline CDR1 and CDR2: SNHLY and FYNNEI. V was trimmed by 4 bases and J by 3 bases, leaving 12 bases between them. There are 15 residues in the CDR3. The CDR3 loop is CASSAWGVYTGELFF. The CDR3 DNA follows: TGTGCCAGCAGTGCATGGGGGGTATACACCGGGGAGCTGTTTTTT.

The chain combines TRBV13 with TRBJ1-1; 9 bases are a match to TRBD1. Germline V lookup: CDR1 PRHDT, CDR2 FYEKMQ (reference sequence). This CDR3 comprises 15 residues. Trimming cost V 3 bases and J 4 bases; bases outside gene matches: 6. CDR3 region: CASSLGDREGTEAFF. The CDR3, as DNA: TGTGCCAGCAGCTTGGGGGACAGGGAGGGCACTGAAGCTTTCTTT.

This chain joins TRBV29-1 and TRBJ1-4; 9 bases align to TRBD1. CDR1 and CDR2 (germline): SQVTM, ANQGSEA. The CDR3 spans 13 residues. The junction had 7 bases not matched to a gene; V was cut back by 7 bases and J by 7 bases. CDR3 nucleotide sequence: TGCAGCGCACAGGGGGCGATGGGTGAAAAACTGTTTTTT. Its protein is CSAQGAMGEKLFF. The complete variable domain, with remaining parts taken from reference TRBV29-1 and TRBJ1-4, reads SAVISQKPSRDICQRGTSLTIQCQVDSQVTMMFWYRQQPGQSLTLIATANQGSEATYESGFVIDKFPISRPNLTFSTLTVSNMSPEDSSIYLCSAQGAMGEKLFFGSGTQLSVL.

This chain connects TRBV19 to TRBJ2-7; a weak D match, TRBD2 (5 bases). Germline CDR1 reads LNHDA; CDR2 reads SQIVND (reference sequence). V was trimmed by 0 bases and J by 0 bases, leaving 12 bases between them. The CDR3 spans 16 residues. This CDR3 reads CASSIDQRVGSYEQYF. CDR3 nucleotides: TGTGCCAGTAGTATAGATCAGAGGGTCGGCTCCTACGAGCAGTACTTC.

The chain uses TRBV15 and TRBJ2-1; TRBD2 agrees at 9 bases. CDR1 is LNHNV and CDR2 is YYDKDF in the germline V gene (reference sequence). V dropped 5 bases and J dropped 6; count of bases not matched to a gene: 8. The CDR3 sequence is 15 residues long. CDR3: CATSRPIAGVNEQFF. The DNA of the CDR3 is TGTGCCACCAGCCGACCGATAGCGGGAGTCAATGAGCAGTTCTTC.

This clone has a single count. In nucleotides, the CDR3 is TGTGCCAGCAGTCGGGACAGGGCCTCCTACAATGAGCAGTTCTTC. Protein: CASSRDRASYNEQFF. The chain links TRBV28 to TRBJ2-1, with 9 bases identical to TRBD1. The CDR3 totals 15 residues. Germline lookup yields CDR1 MDHEN and CDR2 SYDVKM. V shed 5 bases, J shed 0 bases, and the junction held 2 bases outside the gene matches.